This TCR beta chain appears in the sequencing data of a study of blood T cells in healthy people across ages. As for the study in general: Every two T cells gave about one barcoded beta molecule via template switching.

The germline CDR1 and CDR2 sequences are SGHAT and FQNNGV. This CDR3 comprises 15 residues. Trimming took 1 base from V and 7 from J, leaving 14 bases between them. Primed by a sample-barcoded 5' primer and a J-beta primer mix, a second PCR proceeded for roughly 7 to 12 cycles. MiXCR, applied by TCRdb to the 5' RACE reads, yields one record per CDR3 protein. This sample has hundreds of thousands of distinct CDR3 sequences; approximately 21% occur once, and the top ten carry roughly 3.9%. Extractions gave at least 6 micrograms of total RNA per sample. Concerning this clonotype itself: The antigen is undetermined.

Study-level findings and limits: Compared with aged donors, long-lived donors showed fewer expanded clones, suggesting selection. Strong correlation existed between TCR beta diversity and naive T cell percentage.

The sample consisted of blood. V is TRBV11-2 and J is TRBJ2-1; D gene ambiguous. The sequence derives from a man between 65 and 80 years old in good health. For the CDR3, the DNA is TGTGCCAGCAGCTTAGCGAGGCCGAAGCAGAATGAGCAGTTCTTC. It codes for CASSLARPKQNEQFF.